This is a list of T cell receptor beta chains from one sample in a study of T cell responses to AZD1222 COVID-19 vaccine. Sequenced by immunoSEQ multiplex PCR; TCRdb stores in-frame clones only, minus some. The table has 150,000 to 200,000 clones, just over 90% seen once. This sample comprised peripheral blood, obtained 28 days after the second AZD1222 dose. The receptors were gathered from an adult who received the AZD1222 COVID-19 vaccine. Both conserved end residues are part of each CDR3. The D gene is left open where the match is weak. Clone size appears in some rows only: once, few, many, or a class for an expanded clone.

TGTGCCATCAGTGCCGACCCCCTGGGAGGAAACACCATATATTTT | CAISADPLGGNTIYF | TRBV10-3 | . | once | TRBJ1-3
TGTGCCAGCACCAATCGACGGGCTAATGAAAAACTGTTTTTT | CASTNRRANEKLFF | TRBV11-2 | . | once | TRBJ1-4
TGTGCCAGCAGCCCTACACAGGCTCATAATTCACCCCTCCACTTT | CASSPTQAHNSPLHF | TRBV9 | . | . | TRBJ1-6
TGTGCCAGCAGCTTGGGGGTAGACAGGGCAGTGGAAAAACTGTTTTTT | CASSLGVDRAVEKLFF | TRBV7-2 | TRBD1 | . | TRBJ1-4
TGTGCCAGCAGCTTGGAGGGGGGACAGGGGAGACGAGGAGCTTTCTTT | CASSLEGGQGRRGAFF | TRBV5-4 | TRBD1 | . | TRBJ1-1
TGTGCCAGCAGCGATCCCGGGACTTCGAATGAGCAGTTCTTC | CASSDPGTSNEQFF | TRBV6-5 | . | . | TRBJ2-1
TGTGCCAGCTCACCACCTAAGGTCTTT | CASSPPKVF | TRBV18 | . | . | TRBJ1-1
TGTGCCAGCAGCTTAGAAGGGGAGGGGAGCACTGAAGCTTTCTTT | CASSLEGEGSTEAFF | TRBV7-6 | . | . | TRBJ1-1
TGTGCCAGCTCGCACGGACAGCTCTATGGCTACACCTTC | CASSHGQLYGYTF | TRBV18 | . | . | TRBJ1-2
TGTGCCAGCAGCCAAGGGGATTATGTTTATTTT | CASSQGDYVYF | TRBV3-1/TRBV3-2 | . | once | TRBJ1-5
TGTGCCAGCCGAGTCATGAACACTGAAGCTTTCTTT | CASRVMNTEAFF | TRBV2 | . | . | TRBJ1-1
TGTGCCAGCAGCCCGCAGGGGAATCAGCCCCAGCATTTT | CASSPQGNQPQHF | TRBV12-3/TRBV12-4 | . | once | TRBJ1-5
TGTGCCAGCAGTGAAATCGGCCGTGAGCAGTTCTTC | CASSEIGREQFF | TRBV25-1 | . | few | TRBJ2-1
TGTGCCAGCAGCTCCGACTACTCCTATAATTCACCCCTCCACTTT | CASSSDYSYNSPLHF | TRBV6-5 | . | . | TRBJ1-6
TGCGCCAGCAGCTTGGGAACAGTCTCTGGAAACACCATATATTTT | CASSLGTVSGNTIYF | TRBV5-1 | . | . | TRBJ1-3
TGTGCCAGCAGCGTAGCGGATTTCTCTGGAAACACCATATATTTT | CASSVADFSGNTIYF | TRBV9 | . | . | TRBJ1-3
TGTGCCAGCAGTGATGGCCAATATAATTCACCCCTCCACTTT | CASSDGQYNSPLHF | TRBV6-1 | . | . | TRBJ1-6
TGCACCAGCAGCCAAGATCCACGAACCTATGGCTACACCTTC | CTSSQDPRTYGYTF | TRBV1 | . | few | TRBJ1-2
TGCGCCAGCAGTGAGCCCAACTACGAGCAGTACTTC | CASSEPNYEQYF | TRBV10-2 | . | once | TRBJ2-7
TGTGCCAGCTCAGAGAGACAGGGGGCGAAAACCGGGGAGCTGTTTTTT | CASSERQGAKTGELFF | TRBV18 | TRBD1 | few | TRBJ2-2
TGCGCCAGCAGCTTGTTCGGGGAGTCTGGAAACACCATATATTTT | CASSLFGESGNTIYF | TRBV5-1 | . | once | TRBJ1-3
TGTGCCAGCAGCTTAAAAAGTGAGCAGTTCTTC | CASSLKSEQFF | TRBV7-8 | . | . | TRBJ2-1
TGTGCCAGTAGTATTGTCGGGGGCCAAGGGTCTGGGGCCAACGTCCTGACTTTC | CASSIVGGQGSGANVLTF | TRBV19 | . | . | TRBJ2-6
TGTGCCAGCAGTTTAGTGGAGAACACTGAAGCTTTCTTT | CASSLVENTEAFF | TRBV27 | . | . | TRBJ1-1
TGTGCCAGCAGCTTGTCGACCAGGCAGTCTGAGCAGTTCTTC | CASSLSTRQSEQFF | TRBV5-4 | . | once | TRBJ2-1
TGCAGCGCACCCGACAGGCACTATGGCTACACCTTC | CSAPDRHYGYTF | TRBV29-1 | . | . | TRBJ1-2
TGTGCCAGCAGCCCGGGACTAGCGGGGGGGCCGAGCACAGATACGCAGTATTTT | CASSPGLAGGPSTDTQYF | TRBV4-2 | TRBD2 | few | TRBJ2-3
TGCGCCAGCAGCTCAAATACAGGGGGCCAAGAGACCCAGTACTTC | CASSSNTGGQETQYF | TRBV5-1 | TRBD1 | . | TRBJ2-5
TGTGCCAGTAGTATCTTCACCGGGACATGGAGCACTGAAGCTTTCTTT | CASSIFTGTWSTEAFF | TRBV19 | . | . | TRBJ1-1
TGTGCCAGCCGTGGGGATTCGGGCAATCAGCCCCAGCATTTT | CASRGDSGNQPQHF | TRBV2 | . | . | TRBJ1-5
TGTGCCAGCAGCCAGGGACAGGGAGTAGATACGCAGTATTTT | CASSQGQGVDTQYF | TRBV5-6 | TRBD1 | . | TRBJ2-3
TGTGCCAGCAGTTACGAGGTGGGCTCTGGGGCCAACGTCCTGACTTTC | CASSYEVGSGANVLTF | TRBV6-5 | . | . | TRBJ2-6
TGTGCCAGCGGCACAGATACGCAGTATTTT | CASGTDTQYF | TRBV9 | . | . | TRBJ2-3
TGTGCCAGCAGTCCCCGGCAGGGCGATCAGCCCCAGCATTTT | CASSPRQGDQPQHF | TRBV27 | . | . | TRBJ1-5
TGCGCCAGCAGCTCAGGGACTAGCGGTTACGAGCAGTACTTC | CASSSGTSGYEQYF | TRBV5-1 | TRBD2 | . | TRBJ2-7
TGTGCCAGCAGTTACACCCAGAATCAGCCCCAGCATTTT | CASSYTQNQPQHF | TRBV6-5 | . | . | TRBJ1-5
TGTGCCAGCAGTGGGGGCTCGTCTTGGAAGACCCAGTACTTC | CASSGGSSWKTQYF | TRBV2 | . | . | TRBJ2-5
TGCAGTGCTAGCCAAGAGACCCAGTACTTC | CSASQETQYF | TRBV20-1 | . | . | TRBJ2-5
TGTGCCATCATGAACAGGGGGCTCACTGAAGCTTTCTTT | CAIMNRGLTEAFF | TRBV10-3 | TRBD1 | . | TRBJ1-1
TGTGCCATCGGATCAAGCAATCAGCCCCAGCATTTT | CAIGSSNQPQHF | TRBV10-3 | . | . | TRBJ1-5
TGTGCCAGCAGCTTAGCGCTACACCAGAACACTGAAGCTTTCTTT | CASSLALHQNTEAFF | TRBV7-9 | . | once | TRBJ1-1
TGTGCCAGCAGTTTAAGTGGAGGGACTGAAGCTTTCTTT | CASSLSGGTEAFF | TRBV12-3/TRBV12-4 | . | . | TRBJ1-1
TGTGCCAGCAGCACGAGACAGGGTCTTAAGAATCAGCCCCAGCATTTT | CASSTRQGLKNQPQHF | TRBV11-3 | TRBD1 | . | TRBJ1-5
TGTGCCAGCAGTTACTCGTTAACGGGGACAAACAATGAGCAGTTCTTC | CASSYSLTGTNNEQFF | TRBV6-5 | . | . | TRBJ2-1
TGTGCCAGCAGCTTAAAGCGGGGGGGCGAATACAATGAGCAGTTCTTC | CASSLKRGGEYNEQFF | TRBV9 | TRBD2 | . | TRBJ2-1
TGTGCCAGCAGCTTAGTTGGAGGCAATGAGCAGTTCTTC | CASSLVGGNEQFF | TRBV11-3 | . | once | TRBJ2-1
TGTGCCAGCAGCTTCTACCGAACTGAAGCTTTCTTT | CASSFYRTEAFF | TRBV7-2 | . | once | TRBJ1-1
TGTGCCAGCTCGCCAGGACAGACCAACTATGGCTACACCTTC | CASSPGQTNYGYTF | TRBV18 | . | . | TRBJ1-2
TGTGCCAGCTCTGCCATGTTAGAGACCCAGTACTTC | CASSAMLETQYF | TRBV18 | . | once | TRBJ2-5
TGTGCCATCAGTGACGGCCGGGGGGGCGACAATGAGCAGTTCTTC | CAISDGRGGDNEQFF | TRBV10-3 | TRBD2 | . | TRBJ2-1
TGTGCCAGCAGCCTGACAGGGACCCATGCTAGCAATCAGCCCCAGCATTTT | CASSLTGTHASNQPQHF | TRBV7-2 | TRBD1 | . | TRBJ1-5
TGTGCCAGCAGTTTATCGGGCCAGATCTACAATGAGCAGTTCTTC | CASSLSGQIYNEQFF | TRBV27 | . | . | TRBJ2-1
TGTGCCAGCAGTCTCTCGGGATCCAATCAGCCCCAGCATTTT | CASSLSGSNQPQHF | TRBV27 | . | . | TRBJ1-5
TGTGCCAGCAGCCCAAGGGCAGGGGAACAGCCCCAGCATTTT | CASSPRAGEQPQHF | TRBV9 | . | . | TRBJ1-5
TGTGCCAGCAGTGACTTTTTGGAGCAGTACTTC | CASSDFLEQYF | TRBV2 | . | once | TRBJ2-7
TGTGCCAGCAGCTCGGGGGTCTCTGGAAACACCATATATTTT | CASSSGVSGNTIYF | TRBV7-2 | . | . | TRBJ1-3